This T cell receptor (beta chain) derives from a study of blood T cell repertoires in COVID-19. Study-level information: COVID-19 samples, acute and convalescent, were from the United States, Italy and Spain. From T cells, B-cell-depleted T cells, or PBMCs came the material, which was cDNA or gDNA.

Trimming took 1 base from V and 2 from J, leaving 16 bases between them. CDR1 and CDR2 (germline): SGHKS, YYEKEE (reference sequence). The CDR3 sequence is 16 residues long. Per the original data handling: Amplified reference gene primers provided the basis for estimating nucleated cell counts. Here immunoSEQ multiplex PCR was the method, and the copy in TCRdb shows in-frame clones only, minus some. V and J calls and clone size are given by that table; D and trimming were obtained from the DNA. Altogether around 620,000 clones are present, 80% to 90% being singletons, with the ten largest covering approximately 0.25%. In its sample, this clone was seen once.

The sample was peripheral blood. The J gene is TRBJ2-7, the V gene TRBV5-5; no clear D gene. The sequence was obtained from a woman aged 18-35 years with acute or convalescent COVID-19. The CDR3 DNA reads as TGTGCCAGCAGCTTGATGTTAAGGAGCCAACCCTACGAGCAGTACTTC. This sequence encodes CASSLMLRSQPYEQYF. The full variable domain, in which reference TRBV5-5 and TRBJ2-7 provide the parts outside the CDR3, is DAGVTQSPTHLIKTRGQQVTLRCSPISGHKSVSWYQQVLGQGPQFIFQYYEKEERGRGNFPDRFSARQFPNYSSELNVNALLLGDSALYLCASSLMLRSQPYEQYFGPGTRLTVT.